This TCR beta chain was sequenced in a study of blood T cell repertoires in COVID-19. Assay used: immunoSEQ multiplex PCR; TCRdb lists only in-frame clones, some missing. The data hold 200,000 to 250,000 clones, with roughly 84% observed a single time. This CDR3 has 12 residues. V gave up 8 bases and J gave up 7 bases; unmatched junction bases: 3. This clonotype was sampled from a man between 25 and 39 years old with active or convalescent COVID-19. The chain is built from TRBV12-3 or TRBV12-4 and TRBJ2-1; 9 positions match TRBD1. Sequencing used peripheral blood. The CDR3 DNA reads TGTGCCAGCTGGGACAGGGAAAATGAGCAGTTCTTC. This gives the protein CASWDRENEQFF.